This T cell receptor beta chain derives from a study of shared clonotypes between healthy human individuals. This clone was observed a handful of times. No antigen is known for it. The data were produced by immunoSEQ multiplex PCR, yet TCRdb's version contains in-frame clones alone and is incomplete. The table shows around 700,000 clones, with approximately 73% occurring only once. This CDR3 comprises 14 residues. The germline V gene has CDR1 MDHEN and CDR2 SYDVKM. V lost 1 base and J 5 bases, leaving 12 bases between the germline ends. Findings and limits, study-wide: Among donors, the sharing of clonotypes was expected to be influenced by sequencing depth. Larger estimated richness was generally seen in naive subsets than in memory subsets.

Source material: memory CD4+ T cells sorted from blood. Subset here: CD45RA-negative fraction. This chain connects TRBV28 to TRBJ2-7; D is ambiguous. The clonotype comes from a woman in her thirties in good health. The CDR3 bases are TGTGCCAGCAGTTTATATGGCTCGAGAAACGAGCAGTACTTC. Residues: CASSLYGSRNEQYF.